Presented here are 17 T cell receptor beta chains from one specimen sequenced in a study of spatial heterogeneity in lung cancer. What these receptors recognize is not known. Stated time point: sample taken at primary tumor resection. TCRdb re-derived calls from the 5' RACE reads in MiXCR, one entry per CDR3 protein. The table includes 16,000 or so distinct CDR3 sequences, around 7.1% detected once. Findings and caveats of the study: Counts that tracked tumor mutation counts were those of expanded intratumoral alpha and beta TCRs.

The sequenced sample was lung tumor tissue, obtained at surgery. These receptors were collected from a female donor with early-stage non-small cell lung cancer.

The sample holds many counts of this clonotype. This beta chain appears as a stray read in a library generated for alpha chains; its size is not informative. J is TRBJ1-1 and V is TRBV5-1; D possibly corresponds to TRBD1 (6 bases). CDR1 SGHRS and CDR2 YFSETQ come from the germline V gene. This CDR3 spans 15 amino acids. Deletions cut 4 bases from V and 1 base from J, with 14 bases between. CDR3 loop: CASSPAGARNTEAFF. CDR3 DNA sequence: TGCGCCAGCAGCCCCGCGGGGGCTAGGAACACTGAAGCTTTCTTT.

By share, this clonotype counts as medium-sized (0.01 to 0.1%). Being off target in a library aimed at alpha chains, this beta chain has a size of little meaning. The J gene is TRBJ2-1, the V gene TRBV6-1; D unresolved. The CDR3 consists of 14 residues. CDR1 MNHNS and CDR2 SASEGT come from the germline V gene. The ends were cut back, 2 bases at V and 8 bases at J, with 13 bases in the middle. The CDR3 region has the DNA TGTGCCAGCAGTGAAAGGAGCCTTCGGGATGAGCAGTTCTTC. Its translation is CASSERSLRDEQFF.

This clonotype was recorded many times. This beta chain represents an off-target read in a library built for alpha chains; its size is of limited meaning. The V gene is TRBV2, the J gene TRBJ1-2, with D possibly TRBD1 on 5 matching bases. The V gene lost 6 bases and the J gene lost 6 bases, with 17 bases spanning the gap. Germline V CDR1 and CDR2: SNHLY, FYNNEI. The CDR3 runs 14 residues. In DNA form, the CDR3 reads TGTGCCAGCAGCGAGAACCCAGAGGGACATGGCTACACCTTC. It is translated as CASSENPEGHGYTF.

In regard to this clonotype: The size of this beta chain means little, since it is a stray read in a library made for alpha chains. The V and J genes are TRBV6-5 and TRBJ2-3, with TRBD2 identical over 11 bases. V dropped 6 bases and J dropped 0; count of bases not matched to a gene: 11. Germline V gives CDR1 MNHEY, CDR2 SVGAGI. The CDR3 is 18 amino acids. The CDR3 nucleotides are TGTGCCAGCAGGACCTTAGCGGGGGGGTTTAATAGCACAGATACGCAGTATTTT. It translates to CASRTLAGGFNSTDTQYF.

This clonotype appeared many times. This beta chain is an unintended read in a library built for alpha chains; its size means little. The J gene is TRBJ1-2, the V gene TRBV20-1, with D possibly TRBD1 on 5 matching bases. CDR1 DFQATT and CDR2 SNEGSKA come from the germline V gene (reference sequence). CDR3 length: 14 amino acids. Trimming shortened V by 3 bases and J by 6 bases, and 17 bases separated the two germline ends. CDR3 in DNA: TGCAGTGCTAGCCCCGGGGCAATGAATAATGGCTACACCTTC. Its translation is CSASPGAMNNGYTF.

In its sample, this clonotype is medium-sized (0.01 to 0.1%). This beta chain turned up in a library designed for alpha chains; as an off-target read, its abundance says little. The gene calls are TRBV4-2 and TRBJ2-2; a weak D match, TRBD1 (5 bases). V lost 0 bases and J lost 0, with 8 bases in between. The germline V gene encodes CDR1 LGHNA and CDR2 YNFKEQ. CDR3 length: 16 residues. CDR3 nucleotide sequence: TGTGCCAGCAGCCAAGAAAGGACAACGAACACCGGGGAGCTGTTTTTT. The encoded protein is CASSQERTTNTGELFF.

This clonotype was observed many times. The library was prepared for alpha chains; this beta chain is a stray read, so its frequency means little. The genes are TRBV27 and TRBJ1-1, with unresolved D. Between the trimmed V and J ends, which lost 2 bases and 4 bases, there was a span of 8 bases. CDR3 size: 13 residues. Germline assignment: CDR1 MNHEY and CDR2 SMNVEV (reference sequence). CDR3 sequence: CASSLRGSTEAFF. CDR3 nucleotide sequence: TGTGCCAGCAGTTTAAGAGGGTCCACTGAAGCTTTCTTT.

This clonotype came up many times. This beta chain turned up in a library designed for alpha chains; as an off-target read, its abundance says little. The V gene is TRBV6-5, the J gene TRBJ2-3; D is ambiguous. The CDR3 spans 14 residues. Germline loops: CDR1 MNHEY, CDR2 SVGAGI. Trimming pared 0 bases from V and 5 bases from J, leaving 9 bases between. CDR3 sequence: CASSYSRGGDTQYF. For the CDR3, the DNA is TGTGCCAGCAGTTACTCGCGAGGCGGAGATACGCAGTATTTT.

This clonotype came up a few times. Because the library targeted alpha chains, this beta chain is an off-target read whose size means little. V is TRBV29-1 and J is TRBJ1-1; weak D call: TRBD1 (6 bases). CDR3 length equals 12 residues. Germline V gives CDR1 SQVTM, CDR2 ANQGSEA. Trimming shortened V by 4 bases and J by 6 bases, and 12 bases separated the two germline ends. CDR3 in amino acids: CSVAQGRAEAFF. In nucleotides, the CDR3 is TGCAGCGTTGCTCAGGGGAGGGCTGAAGCTTTCTTT.

This clonotype has more than one count but fewer than ten. This beta chain lies outside the target of a library built for alpha chains; its clone size means little. The chain has TRBV7-6 and TRBJ2-2; D remains ambiguous. The CDR3 sequence is 15 residues long. Germline loops: CDR1 SGHVS, CDR2 FNYEAQ. Between the trimmed V and J ends, which lost 4 bases and 2 bases, there was a span of 11 bases. The CDR3 sequence: CASSSPASNTGELFF. CDR3 sequence (DNA): TGTGCCAGCAGCTCCCCGGCATCCAACACCGGGGAGCTGTTTTTT.

In its sample, this clonotype was seen many times. This beta chain came through as a stray read in a library set up for alpha chains, and its size says little. The V and J genes are TRBV27 and TRBJ2-7; either TRBD1 or TRBD2 may fit D (7 bases each). The CDR3 length is 14 residues. The germline V gene has CDR1 MNHEY and CDR2 SMNVEV (reference sequence). V lost 7 bases, J lost 2 bases, and 15 bases lay in between. CDR3 loop: CASTDREGPYEQYF. The CDR3 DNA sequence: TGTGCCAGCACCGACAGGGAGGGTCCCTACGAGCAGTACTTC.

This clonotype has a count of ten or more. This beta chain represents an off-target read in a library built for alpha chains; its size is of limited meaning. The chain recombines TRBV27 with TRBJ1-1; 8 positions agree with TRBD1. Germline CDR1 MNHEY, CDR2 SMNVEV (reference sequence). V dropped 4 bases and J dropped 0; count of bases not matched to a gene: 4. The CDR3 sequence is 15 residues long. The CDR3 DNA sequence: TGTGCCAGCAGTTGGGGGGGACAGGTGAACACTGAAGCTTTCTTT. Its translation is CASSWGGQVNTEAFF.

Ten or more counts support this clonotype. This beta chain represents an off-target read in a library built for alpha chains; its size is of limited meaning. This chain links TRBV20-1 with TRBJ1-2, with a tentative D call TRBD1 (5 bases). CDR3 length: 15 amino acids. Germline CDR1 is DFQATT and CDR2 is SNEGSKA (reference sequence). V lost 1 base, J lost 7 bases, and 19 bases lay in between. In DNA, the CDR3 is TGCAGTGCTAGAGTTGGGGGTCAACGAATGGGTGGCTACACCTTC. It specifies CSARVGGQRMGGYTF.

The sample holds many counts of this clonotype. A library made for alpha chains picked up this beta chain off target, so its size means little. The V and J genes are TRBV7-6 and TRBJ1-1; D gene uncertain. The V end was cut by 1 base, the J end by 3 bases, with 6 bases between. The CDR3 runs 13 residues. Germline V gene lookup returns CDR1 SGHVS and CDR2 FNYEAQ. Here the CDR3 reads CASSLEQYTEAFF. The DNA of the CDR3 is TGTGCCAGCAGCTTAGAACAGTACACTGAAGCTTTCTTT.

This clonotype has at least ten counts. This beta chain lies outside the target of a library built for alpha chains; its clone size means little. The chain carries TRBV5-5 and TRBJ2-1; D is uncertain. V was shortened by 2 bases and J by 10 bases, with 16 bases between the two germline ends. The CDR3 contains 14 residues. Per germline, CDR1 SGHKS and CDR2 YYEKEE (reference sequence). CDR3 DNA sequence: TGTGCCAGCAGCTTTTCTGCTGAGATATCGGAGCAGTTCTTC. Translated, it gives CASSFSAEISEQFF. The full variable domain, its missing parts supplied by reference TRBV5-5 and TRBJ2-1, is DAGVTQSPTHLIKTRGQQVTLRCSPISGHKSVSWYQQVLGQGPQFIFQYYEKEERGRGNFPDRFSARQFPNYSSELNVNALLLGDSALYLCASSFSAEISEQFFGPGTRLTVL.

This clonotype was seen repeatedly, ten times or more. The library was built for alpha chains, so this beta chain is an off-target read and its size means little. J is TRBJ1-4 and V is TRBV20-1, with 7 bases identical to TRBD1. The CDR3 covers 18 residues. Trimming at V came to 2 bases and at J to 10 bases, leaving 22 bases not matched to a gene. Looked up from germline, CDR1 is DFQATT and CDR2 is SNEGSKA (reference sequence). The CDR3 loop is CSARYLGQGDGGNGKLFF. The CDR3 DNA reads as TGCAGTGCTAGATATTTAGGGCAGGGGGATGGCGGGAACGGAAAACTGTTTTTT.

This clonotype was detected many times. This beta chain is an off-target read within a library intended for alpha chains, so its frequency means little. The chain couples TRBV7-9 to TRBJ2-3, with 10 bases aligning to TRBD1. CDR3 length: 15 residues. Germline trimming cut 3 bases from V and 1 base from J; bases unmatched to any gene: 1. Germline V lookup: CDR1 SEHNR, CDR2 FQNEAQ (reference sequence). The CDR3 loop is CASSLGQGRTDTQYF. As DNA, the CDR3 is TGTGCCAGCAGCTTGGGACAGGGGCGCACAGATACGCAGTATTTT.